This T cell receptor (beta chain) was sequenced during a study of regulatory T cells in long-lasting Graves disease. Turning to the study itself: Over 5 years of antithyroid drugs with positive TSH receptor antibodies was taken to mean persistent Graves' disease.

This clonotype was counted ten times or more. The antigen is unknown. The time point was: persistent/refractory GD, antithyroid drugs over 5 years with positive TRAb. PBMC-derived RNA was used for the TCR library. Construction of the TCR beta libraries employed iRepertoire HTBI primers in conjunction with Arm-PCR of CDR3 regions. Each CDR3 protein is one row after TCRdb ran MiXCR on the multiplex PCR reads. The sample consists of about 470,000 distinct CDR3 sequences, approximately 21% of them appearing once. The study, taken as a whole, reports: Sharing of public clonotypes was greater in persistent patients (under 3,000) than in new patients (about 970). There were preferences for TRBV28, TRBJ1-2 and TRBJ2-5 in persistent disease. It was possible that the small sample size reduced accuracy.

CDR3 length: 16 amino acids. Germline V lookup: CDR1 SGHTA, CDR2 FQGNSA. V was clipped by 4 bases and J by 3 bases; unmatched bases: 8. The TCR originated in a female donor with Graves disease. Sequencing was performed on peripheral blood mononuclear cells (PBMCs), taken when the disease was refractory, from a patient treated with antithyroid drugs. This chain links TRBV7-2 with TRBJ1-2; TRBD1 matches 10 bases. The chain's CDR3 is CASSSFLGQGDYGYTF. The CDR3 bases are TGTGCCAGCAGCTCGTTCCTCGGACAGGGGGACTATGGCTACACCTTC.